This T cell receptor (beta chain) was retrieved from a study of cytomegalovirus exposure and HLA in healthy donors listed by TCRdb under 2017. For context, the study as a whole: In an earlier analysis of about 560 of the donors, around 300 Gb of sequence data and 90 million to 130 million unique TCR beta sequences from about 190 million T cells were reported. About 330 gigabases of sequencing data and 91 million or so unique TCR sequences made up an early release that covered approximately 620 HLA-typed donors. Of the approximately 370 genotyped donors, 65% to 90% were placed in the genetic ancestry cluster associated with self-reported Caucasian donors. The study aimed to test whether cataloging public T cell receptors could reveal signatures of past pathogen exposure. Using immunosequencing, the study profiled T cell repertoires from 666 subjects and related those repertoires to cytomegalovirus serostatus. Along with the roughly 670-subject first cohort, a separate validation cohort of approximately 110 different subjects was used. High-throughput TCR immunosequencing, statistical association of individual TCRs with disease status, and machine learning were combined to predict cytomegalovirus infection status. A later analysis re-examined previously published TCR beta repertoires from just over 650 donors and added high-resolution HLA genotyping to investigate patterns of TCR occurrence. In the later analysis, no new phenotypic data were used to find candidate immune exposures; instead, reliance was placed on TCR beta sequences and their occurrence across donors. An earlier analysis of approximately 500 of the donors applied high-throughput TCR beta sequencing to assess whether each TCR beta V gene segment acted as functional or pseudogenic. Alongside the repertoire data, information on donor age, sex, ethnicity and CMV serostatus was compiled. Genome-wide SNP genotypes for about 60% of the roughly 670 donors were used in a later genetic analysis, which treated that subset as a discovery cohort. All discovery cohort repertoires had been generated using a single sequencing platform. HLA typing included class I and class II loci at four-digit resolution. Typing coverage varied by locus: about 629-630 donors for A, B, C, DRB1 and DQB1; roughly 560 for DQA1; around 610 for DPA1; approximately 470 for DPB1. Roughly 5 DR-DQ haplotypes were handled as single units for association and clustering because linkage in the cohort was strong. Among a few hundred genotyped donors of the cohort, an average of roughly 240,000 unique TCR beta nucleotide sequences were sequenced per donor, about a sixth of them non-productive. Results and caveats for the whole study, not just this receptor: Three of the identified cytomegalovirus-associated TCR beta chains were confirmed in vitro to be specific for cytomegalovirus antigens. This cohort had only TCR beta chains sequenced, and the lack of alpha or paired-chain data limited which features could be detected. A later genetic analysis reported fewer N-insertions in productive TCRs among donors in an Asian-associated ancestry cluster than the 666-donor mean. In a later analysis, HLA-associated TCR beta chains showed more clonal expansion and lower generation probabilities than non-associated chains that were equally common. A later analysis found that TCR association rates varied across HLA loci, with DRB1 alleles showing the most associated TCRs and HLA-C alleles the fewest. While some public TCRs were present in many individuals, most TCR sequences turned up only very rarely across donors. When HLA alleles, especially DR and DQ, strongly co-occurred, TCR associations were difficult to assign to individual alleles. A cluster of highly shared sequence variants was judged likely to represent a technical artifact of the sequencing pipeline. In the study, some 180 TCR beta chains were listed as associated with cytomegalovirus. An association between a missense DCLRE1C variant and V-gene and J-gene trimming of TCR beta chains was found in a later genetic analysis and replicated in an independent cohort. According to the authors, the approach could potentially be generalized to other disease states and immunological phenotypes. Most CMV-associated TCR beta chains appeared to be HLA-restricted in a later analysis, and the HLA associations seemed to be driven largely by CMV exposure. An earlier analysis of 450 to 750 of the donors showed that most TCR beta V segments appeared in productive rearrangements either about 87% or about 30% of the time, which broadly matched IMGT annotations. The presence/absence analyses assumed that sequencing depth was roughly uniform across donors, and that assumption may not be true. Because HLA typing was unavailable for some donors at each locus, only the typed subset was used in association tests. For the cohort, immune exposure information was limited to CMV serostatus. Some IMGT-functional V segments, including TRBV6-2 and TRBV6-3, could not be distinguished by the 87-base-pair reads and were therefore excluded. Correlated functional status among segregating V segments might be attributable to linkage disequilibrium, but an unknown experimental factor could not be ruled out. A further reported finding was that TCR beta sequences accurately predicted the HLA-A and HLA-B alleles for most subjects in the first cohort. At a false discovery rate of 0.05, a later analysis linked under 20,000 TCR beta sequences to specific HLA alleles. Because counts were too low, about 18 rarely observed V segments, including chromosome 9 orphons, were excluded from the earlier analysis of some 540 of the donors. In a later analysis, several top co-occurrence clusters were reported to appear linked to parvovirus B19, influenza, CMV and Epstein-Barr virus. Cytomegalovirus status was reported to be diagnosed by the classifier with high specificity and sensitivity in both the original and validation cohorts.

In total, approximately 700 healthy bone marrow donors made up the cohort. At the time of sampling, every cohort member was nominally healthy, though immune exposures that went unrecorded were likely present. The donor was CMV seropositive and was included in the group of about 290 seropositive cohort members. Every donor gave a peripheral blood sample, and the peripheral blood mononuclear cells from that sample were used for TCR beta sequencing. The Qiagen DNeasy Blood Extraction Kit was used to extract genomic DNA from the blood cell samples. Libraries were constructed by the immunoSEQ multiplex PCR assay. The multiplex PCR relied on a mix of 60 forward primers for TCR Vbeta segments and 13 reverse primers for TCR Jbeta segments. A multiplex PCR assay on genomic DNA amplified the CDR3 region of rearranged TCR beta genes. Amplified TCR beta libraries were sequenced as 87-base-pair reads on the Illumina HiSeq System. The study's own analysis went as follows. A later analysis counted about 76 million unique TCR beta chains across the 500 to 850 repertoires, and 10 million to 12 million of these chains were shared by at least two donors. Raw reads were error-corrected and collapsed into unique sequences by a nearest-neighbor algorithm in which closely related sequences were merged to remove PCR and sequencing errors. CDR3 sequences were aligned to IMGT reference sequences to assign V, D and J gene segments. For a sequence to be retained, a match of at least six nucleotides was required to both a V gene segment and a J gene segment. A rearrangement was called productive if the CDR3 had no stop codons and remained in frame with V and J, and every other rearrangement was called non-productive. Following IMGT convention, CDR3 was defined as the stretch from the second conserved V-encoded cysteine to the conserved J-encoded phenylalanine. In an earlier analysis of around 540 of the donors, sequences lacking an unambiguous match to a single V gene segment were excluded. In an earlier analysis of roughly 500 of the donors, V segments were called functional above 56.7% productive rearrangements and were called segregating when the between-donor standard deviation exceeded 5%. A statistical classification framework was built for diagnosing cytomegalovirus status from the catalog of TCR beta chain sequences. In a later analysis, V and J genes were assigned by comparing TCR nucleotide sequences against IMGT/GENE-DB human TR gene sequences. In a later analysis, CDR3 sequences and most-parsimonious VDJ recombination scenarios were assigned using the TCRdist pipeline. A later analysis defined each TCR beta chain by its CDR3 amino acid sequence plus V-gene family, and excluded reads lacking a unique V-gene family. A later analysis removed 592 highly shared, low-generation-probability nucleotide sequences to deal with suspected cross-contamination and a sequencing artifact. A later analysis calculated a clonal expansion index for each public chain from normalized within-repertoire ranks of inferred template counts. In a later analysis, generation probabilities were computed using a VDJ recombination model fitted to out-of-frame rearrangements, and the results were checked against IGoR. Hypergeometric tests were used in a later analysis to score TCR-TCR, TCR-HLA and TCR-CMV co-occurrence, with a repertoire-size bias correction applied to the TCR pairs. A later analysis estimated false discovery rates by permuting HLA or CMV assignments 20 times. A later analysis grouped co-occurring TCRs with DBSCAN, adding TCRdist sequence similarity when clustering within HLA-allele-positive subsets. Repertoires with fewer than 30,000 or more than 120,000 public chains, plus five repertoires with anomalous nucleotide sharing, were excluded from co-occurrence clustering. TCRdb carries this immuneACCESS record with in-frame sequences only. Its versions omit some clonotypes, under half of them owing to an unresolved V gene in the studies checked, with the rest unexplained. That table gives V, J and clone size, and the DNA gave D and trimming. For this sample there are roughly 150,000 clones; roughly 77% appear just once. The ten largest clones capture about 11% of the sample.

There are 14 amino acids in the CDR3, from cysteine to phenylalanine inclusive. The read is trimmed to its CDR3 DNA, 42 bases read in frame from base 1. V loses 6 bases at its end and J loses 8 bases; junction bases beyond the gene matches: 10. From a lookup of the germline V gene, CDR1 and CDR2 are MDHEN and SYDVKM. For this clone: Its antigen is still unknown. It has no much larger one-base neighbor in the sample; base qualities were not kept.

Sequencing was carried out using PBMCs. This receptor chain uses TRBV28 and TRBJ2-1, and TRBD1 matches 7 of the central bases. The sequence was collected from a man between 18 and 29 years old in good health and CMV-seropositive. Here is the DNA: TGTGCCAGCAGCCCGGGGACAGCCGCCCATGAGCAGTTCTTC. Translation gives CASSPGTAAHEQFF.